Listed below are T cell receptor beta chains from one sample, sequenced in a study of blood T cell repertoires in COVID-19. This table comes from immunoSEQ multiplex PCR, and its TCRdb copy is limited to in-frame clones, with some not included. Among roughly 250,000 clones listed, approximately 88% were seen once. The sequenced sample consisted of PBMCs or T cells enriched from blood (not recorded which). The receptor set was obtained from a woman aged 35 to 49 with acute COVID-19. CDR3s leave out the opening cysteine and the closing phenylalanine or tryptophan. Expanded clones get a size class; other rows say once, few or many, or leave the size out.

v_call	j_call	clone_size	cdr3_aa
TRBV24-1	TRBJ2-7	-	ATSPTTPLAGEVYEQY
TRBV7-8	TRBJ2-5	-	ASSLASTAAGEETQY
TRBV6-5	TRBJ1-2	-	ASRAGQGADYGYT
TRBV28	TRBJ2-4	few	AIRRHGQPIQY
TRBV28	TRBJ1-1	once	ASSLLGRNTEAF
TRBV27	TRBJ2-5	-	ASSFFGQGETQY
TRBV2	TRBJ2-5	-	ASLGILAGVGETQY
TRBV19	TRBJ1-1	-	ASSILADTEAF
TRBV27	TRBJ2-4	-	ASSSPEGAGNIQY
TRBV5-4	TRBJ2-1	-	ASSLPGSHEQF
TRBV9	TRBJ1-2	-	ASSVATGGGYT
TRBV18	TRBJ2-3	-	ASSPLGGLAGGDTQY
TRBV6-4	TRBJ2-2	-	ASSLDSPESNTGELF
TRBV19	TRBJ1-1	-	ASRSGTAFSGRAF
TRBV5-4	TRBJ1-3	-	ASSYLGDTIY
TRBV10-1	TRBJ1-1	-	ASSESGTAMNTEAF
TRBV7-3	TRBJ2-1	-	ASSSGTGANEQF
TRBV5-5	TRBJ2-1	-	ASSPTAGGREQF
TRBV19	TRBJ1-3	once	ASSMEGGNTIY
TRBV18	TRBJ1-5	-	ASSPVQGDQPQH
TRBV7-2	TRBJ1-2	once	ASSLNRVNGYT
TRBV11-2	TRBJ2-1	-	ASSLGWRQSSYNEQF
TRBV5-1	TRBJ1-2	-	ASSFIGASGSNYGYT
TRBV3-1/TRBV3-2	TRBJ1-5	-	ASSPTGVPGAQH
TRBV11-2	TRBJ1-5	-	ASSLLSNQPQH
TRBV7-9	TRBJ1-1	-	ASSLGTDEAF
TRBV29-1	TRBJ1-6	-	SVRLTGGNGSPLH
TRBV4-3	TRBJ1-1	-	ASSQELAGTEAF
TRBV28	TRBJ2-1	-	ASRGTSGRSEQF
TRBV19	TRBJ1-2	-	ASSTTTGTGGYGYT
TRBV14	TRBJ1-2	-	ASSQSGLGGYGYT
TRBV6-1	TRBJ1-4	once	ASNSVRVEKLF
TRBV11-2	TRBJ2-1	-	ASSLVAGVGPYNEQF
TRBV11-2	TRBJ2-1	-	ASSLDLLLAGYNEQF
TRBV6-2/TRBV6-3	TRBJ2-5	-	ASSYSLTEREMGQETQY
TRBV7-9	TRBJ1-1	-	ASSSQTETEAF
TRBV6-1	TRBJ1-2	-	ASSETGTVF
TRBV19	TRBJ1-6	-	ASSIRADNSPLH
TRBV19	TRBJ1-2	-	ASRFTNYGYT
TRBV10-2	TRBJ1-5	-	ASSESASSQPQH
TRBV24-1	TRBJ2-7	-	ATSGRRDRYYEQY
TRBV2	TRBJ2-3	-	ASSRDYTRADTQY
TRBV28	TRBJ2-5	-	ASSVTIGLAGQETQY
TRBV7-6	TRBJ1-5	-	ASSQAPRLGQEGDSNQPQH
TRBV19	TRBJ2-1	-	ASTGQGSGEQF
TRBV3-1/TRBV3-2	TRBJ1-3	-	ASSQGLPGYGNTIY
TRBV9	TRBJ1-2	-	ASGSSANYGYT